These T cell receptor beta chains were read from a single sample in a study of T cells after yellow fever vaccination. TCRdb re-called the 5' RACE reads through MiXCR, storing one row per CDR3 protein. The sample has 250,000 to 300,000 distinct CDR3 sequences, roughly 5.6% seen once. Sequenced material: CD4+ T cells sorted from PBMCs, taken on the day of the yellow fever booster vaccination. The receptors originated from a man between 18 and 35 years old who received the YFV17D yellow fever vaccine. The CDR3 runs from the conserved cysteine through the conserved F or W. The D gene is left open where the match is weak. Clone size is not always given. Where it is, it says once, few, many or a class for expanded clones.

clone_size j_call v_call d_call cdr3_aa cdr3_nt
many TRBJ1-2 TRBV7-2 TRBD1 CASSWAPGTGNGYTF TGTGCCAGCAGCTGGGCCCCCGGGACAGGGAATGGCTACACCTTC
many TRBJ2-3 TRBV5-1 - CASSSDREVTDTQYF TGCGCCAGCAGCTCCGACAGGGAGGTTACAGATACGCAGTATTTT
- TRBJ1-5 TRBV5-5 - CASRQGYLDQPQHF TGTGCCAGCAGGCAAGGATACCTCGATCAGCCCCAGCATTTT
many TRBJ2-1 TRBV20-1 - CSASNRLGFRYNEQFF TGCAGTGCCTCCAACCGGCTAGGCTTTCGCTACAATGAGCAGTTCTTC
many TRBJ1-4 TRBV9 TRBD1 CASSVGQGRDEKLFF TGTGCCAGCAGCGTAGGACAGGGAAGGGATGAAAAACTGTTTTTT
many TRBJ2-2 TRBV20-1 - CSARAGFTGELFF TGCAGTGCTAGGGCCGGATTCACCGGGGAGCTGTTTTTT
many TRBJ2-5 TRBV5-5 - CASSLTTVQETQYF TGTGCCAGCAGCTTGACGACAGTTCAAGAGACCCAGTACTTC
- TRBJ1-3 TRBV10-3 - CAISESKVGNTIYF TGTGCCATCAGTGAGTCGAAGGTTGGAAACACCATATATTTT
many TRBJ2-3 TRBV7-8 TRBD1 CASTSVEARGTDTQYF TGTGCCAGCACCTCAGTGGAGGCCAGGGGGACAGATACGCAGTATTTT
few TRBJ1-6 TRBV12-3/TRBV12-4 - CASSLRQLNSPLHF TGTGCCAGCAGTTTACGACAGTTAAATTCACCCCTCCACTTT
many TRBJ2-7 TRBV5-1 - CASSLETRGGEQYF TGCGCCAGCAGCTTGGAGACCCGAGGGGGCGAGCAGTACTTC
few TRBJ2-1 TRBV9 - CASSVGRAEYNEQFF TGTGCCAGCAGCGTAGGAAGAGCGGAGTACAATGAGCAGTTCTTC
once TRBJ2-5 TRBV18 TRBD2 CASSPLIAGEETQYF TGTGCCAGCTCACCACTAATAGCGGGGGAAGAGACCCAGTACTTC
many TRBJ1-4 TRBV7-2 - CASSLGGGEKLFF TGTGCCAGCAGCTTAGGGGGAGGTGAAAAACTGTTTTTT
many TRBJ2-1 TRBV6-5 - CASRGGISYNEQFF TGTGCCAGCAGGGGCGGAATCTCCTACAATGAGCAGTTCTTC
many TRBJ2-2 TRBV10-3 - CAIGDRLTGELFF TGTGCCATCGGAGACAGGCTTACCGGGGAGCTGTTTTTT
- TRBJ1-5 TRBV20-1 TRBD1 CSATGTGGGQPQHF TGCAGTGCTACCGGGACAGGGGGCGGTCAGCCCCAGCATTTT
many TRBJ1-5 TRBV12-3/TRBV12-4 - CASSFRTGGQPQHF TGTGCCAGCAGTTTTCGTACTGGGGGTCAGCCCCAGCATTTT
many TRBJ2-3 TRBV4-2 - CASSQGRNFGQYF TGTGCCAGCAGCCAAGGAAGGAATTTCGGGCAGTATTTT
few TRBJ2-3 TRBV5-4 TRBD2 CASSVGTSGDTQYF TGTGCCAGCAGCGTCGGGACTAGCGGGGATACGCAGTATTTT
- TRBJ2-5 TRBV6-5 TRBD2 CASSYMGLARREYF TGTGCCAGCAGTTACATGGGACTAGCGAGGCGGGAGTACTTC
- TRBJ1-6 TRBV7-2 TRBD1 CASSLRQGLSYNSPLHF TGTGCCAGCAGCCTGCGACAGGGTCTCTCCTATAATTCACCCCTCCACTTT
few TRBJ2-3 TRBV5-4 TRBD2 CASSSLGTSYRDTQYF TGTGCCAGCAGCTCGTTAGGGACTAGCTATCGGGATACGCAGTATTTT
- TRBJ1-4 TRBV7-8 TRBD1 CASTSDRDKLSF TGTGCCAGCACCTCAGACAGGGACAAACTGTCTTTT
few TRBJ2-3 TRBV2 TRBD2 CASSFTSGGGDTQYF TGTGCCAGCAGTTTTACTAGCGGGGGAGGAGATACGCAGTATTTT
- TRBJ1-1 TRBV7-9 TRBD1 CASSFTGTGTSGLF TGTGCCAGCAGCTTTACCGGGACAGGGACAAGTGGCCTCTTT
many TRBJ1-5 TRBV5-5 - CASSLGLGGRGNQPQHF TGTGCCAGCAGCTTGGGGCTCGGCGGGAGGGGCAATCAGCCCCAGCATTTT
- TRBJ2-7 TRBV5-1 - CASSLGHASSYEQYF TGCGCCAGCAGCTTGGGACATGCGAGCTCCTACGAGCAGTACTTC
- TRBJ1-5 TRBV15 TRBD1 CATSRGQDDNQPQHF TGTGCCACCAGCAGGGGACAGGATGACAATCAGCCCCAGCATTTT
- TRBJ2-2 TRBV5-1 - CASSLIGGTDNTGELFF TGCGCCAGCAGCTTGATTGGCGGGACAGATAACACCGGGGAGCTGTTTTTT
- TRBJ2-5 TRBV3-1 TRBD2 CASSRDGGVMETQYF TGTGCCAGCAGCCGAGATGGGGGGGTAATGGAGACCCAGTACTTC
few TRBJ2-1 TRBV18 - CASSDQVAGSYNEQFF TGTGCCAGCTCAGACCAAGTAGCTGGCTCCTACAATGAGCAGTTCTTC
- TRBJ2-5 TRBV2 - CASSEAVPKDTQYF TGTGCCAGCAGTGAGGCTGTACCCAAGGACACCCAGTACTTC
few TRBJ1-1 TRBV9 - CASSGRNTEAFF TGTGCCAGCAGCGGCAGGAACACTGAAGCTTTCTTT
few TRBJ1-5 TRBV12-3/TRBV12-4 - CASSFSRGWQPQHF TGTGCCAGCAGTTTTTCGCGAGGCTGGCAGCCCCAGCATTTT
few TRBJ1-3 TRBV9 - CASSVGQTSSGNTIYF TGTGCCAGCAGCGTCGGACAGACAAGCTCTGGAAACACCATATATTTT
many TRBJ2-3 TRBV5-1 TRBD2 CASSILAGGLPDTQYF TGCGCCAGCAGCATACTAGCGGGGGGGTTGCCAGATACGCAGTATTTT
- TRBJ1-1 TRBV12-3/TRBV12-4 - CASSSMGFNTEAFF TGTGCCAGCAGTTCAATGGGGTTCAACACTGAAGCTTTCTTT
few TRBJ2-3 TRBV27 TRBD2 CASRKAGGGTDTQYF TGTGCCAGCAGAAAAGCGGGGGGAGGCACAGATACGCAGTATTTT
- TRBJ2-3 TRBV20-1 TRBD2 CSARPTSGLGDTQYF TGCAGTGCTAGACCGACTAGCGGGCTTGGAGATACGCAGTATTTT